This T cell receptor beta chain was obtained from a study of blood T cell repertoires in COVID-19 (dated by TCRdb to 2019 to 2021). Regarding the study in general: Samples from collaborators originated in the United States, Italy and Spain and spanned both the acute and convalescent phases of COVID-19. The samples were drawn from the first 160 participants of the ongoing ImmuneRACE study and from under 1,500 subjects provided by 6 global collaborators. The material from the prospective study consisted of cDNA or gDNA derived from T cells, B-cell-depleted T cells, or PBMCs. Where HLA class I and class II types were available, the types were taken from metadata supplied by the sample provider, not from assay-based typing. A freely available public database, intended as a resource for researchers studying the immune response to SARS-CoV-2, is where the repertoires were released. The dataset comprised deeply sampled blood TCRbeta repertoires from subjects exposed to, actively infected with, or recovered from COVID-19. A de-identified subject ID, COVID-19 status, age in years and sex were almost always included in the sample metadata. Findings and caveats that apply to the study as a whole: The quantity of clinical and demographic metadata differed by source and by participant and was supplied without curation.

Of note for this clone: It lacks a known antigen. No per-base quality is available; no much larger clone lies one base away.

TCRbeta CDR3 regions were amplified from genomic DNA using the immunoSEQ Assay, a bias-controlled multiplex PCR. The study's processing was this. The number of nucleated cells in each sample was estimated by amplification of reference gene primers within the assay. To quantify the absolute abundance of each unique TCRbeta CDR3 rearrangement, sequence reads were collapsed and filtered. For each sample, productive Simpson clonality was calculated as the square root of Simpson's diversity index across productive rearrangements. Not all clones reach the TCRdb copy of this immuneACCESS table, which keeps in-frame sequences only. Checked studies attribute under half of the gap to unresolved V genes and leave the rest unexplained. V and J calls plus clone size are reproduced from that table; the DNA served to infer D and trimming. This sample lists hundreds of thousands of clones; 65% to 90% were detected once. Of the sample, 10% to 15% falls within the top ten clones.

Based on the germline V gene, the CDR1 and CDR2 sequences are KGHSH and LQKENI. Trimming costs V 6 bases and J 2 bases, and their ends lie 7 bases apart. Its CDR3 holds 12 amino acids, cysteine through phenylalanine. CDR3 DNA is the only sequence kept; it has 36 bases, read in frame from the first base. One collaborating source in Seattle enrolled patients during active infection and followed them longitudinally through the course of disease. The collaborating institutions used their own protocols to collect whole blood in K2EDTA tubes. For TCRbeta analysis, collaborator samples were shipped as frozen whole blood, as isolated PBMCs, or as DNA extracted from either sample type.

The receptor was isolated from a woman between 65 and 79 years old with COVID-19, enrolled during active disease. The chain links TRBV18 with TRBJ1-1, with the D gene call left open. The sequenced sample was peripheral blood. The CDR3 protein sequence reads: CASSLVNTEAFF. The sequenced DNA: TGTGCCAGCTCCCTTGTCAACACTGAAGCTTTCTTT.